Listed below are T cell receptor beta chains from one sample, sequenced in a study of blood T cell repertoires in COVID-19. Generated by immunoSEQ multiplex PCR, the TCRdb table keeps only in-frame clones and is missing some. The data contain around 60,000 clones, 80% to 90% of them singletons. Sequencing input: peripheral blood. These receptors were obtained from a man aged 40-49 years with acute or convalescent COVID-19. The CDR3 runs from the conserved cysteine through the conserved F or W. A D gene is named only where the DNA matches it firmly. Expanded clones are given a class, and other clones once, few, many or no size at all.

clone_size j_call v_call d_call cdr3_nt cdr3_aa
NA TRBJ1-2 TRBV11-3 TRBD1 TGTGCCAGCACCTCCAAATTGGGGACAGGGAATAACTATGGCTACACCTTC CASTSKLGTGNNYGYTF
NA TRBJ2-2 TRBV30 TRBD2 TGTGCCTGGAGCCTGACCCGGACTAGCGGGGTGAACACCGGGGAGCTGTTTTTT CAWSLTRTSGVNTGELFF
NA TRBJ2-4 TRBV21-1 NA TGTGCCAGCGGCCGTACGGTACCGGGTACCAACATTCAGTACTTC CASGRTVPGTNIQYF
NA TRBJ2-7 TRBV5-1 NA TGCGCCAGCAGCTTGACGGGGAGCTCCTACGAGCAGTACTTC CASSLTGSSYEQYF
NA TRBJ1-2 TRBV11-2 TRBD1 TGTGCCAGCAGCTTCGGACAGGGGACCACCTATGGCTACACCTTC CASSFGQGTTYGYTF
few TRBJ1-6 TRBV5-1 NA TGCGCCAGCAGGAGCTCCTATAATTCACCCCTCCACTTT CASRSSYNSPLHF
once TRBJ1-2 TRBV6-5 NA TGTGCCAGCAGAGCAGGGATCTCAACCTACTATGGCTACACCTTC CASRAGISTYYGYTF
NA TRBJ2-7 TRBV10-3 TRBD1 TGTGCCATCAGTTTGGGGGACAGGGACTACGAGCAGTACTTC CAISLGDRDYEQYF
NA TRBJ2-3 TRBV9 TRBD2 TGTGCCAGCAGCGCCCCATCCTTGGGCGGGGGGGTCTCAGATACGCAGTATTTT CASSAPSLGGGVSDTQYF
NA TRBJ2-1 TRBV3-1/TRBV3-2 TRBD2 TGTGCCAGCAGCCAACTAGCCAGCGGGGAAAACAATGAGCAGTTCTTC CASSQLASGENNEQFF
NA TRBJ1-1 TRBV11-3 TRBD1 TGTGCCAGCAGCTCCCGGGACAGAGAAACTGAAGCTTTCTTT CASSSRDRETEAFF
once TRBJ1-6 TRBV11-3 NA TGTGCCAGCAGCTTATACGGTACGAATTCACCCCTCCACTTT CASSLYGTNSPLHF
NA TRBJ1-2 TRBV7-2 TRBD1 TGTGCCAGCAGCTTAGGCAGGGGGCGTAACTATGGCTACACCTTC CASSLGRGRNYGYTF
NA TRBJ1-1 TRBV12-3/TRBV12-4 NA TGTGCCAGCAGTTCCCCCGGGATGACTGAAGCTTTCTTT CASSSPGMTEAFF
NA TRBJ2-5 TRBV5-4 TRBD1 TGTGCCAGCAGCGGGGACAGGCAAGAGACCCAGTACTTC CASSGDRQETQYF
NA TRBJ1-4 TRBV2 TRBD1 TGTGCCAGCAGGCAGGGGGCTAATGAAAAACTGTTTTTT CASRQGANEKLFF
NA TRBJ1-4 TRBV5-1 NA TGCGCCAGCAGCTACCAGACTGCAACTAATGAAAAACTGTTTTTT CASSYQTATNEKLFF
NA TRBJ2-5 TRBV5-4 TRBD2 TGTGCCAGCAGCCTTAGCGGGGCCGTCCAAGAGACCCAGTACTTC CASSLSGAVQETQYF
NA TRBJ2-7 TRBV6-5 NA TGTGCCAGCAGTTGGAAGTGGAGTAGGGGCGGGCAGTACTTC CASSWKWSRGGQYF
NA TRBJ1-4 TRBV18 NA TGTGCCAGCTCAGCCTACTTTGCAACTAATGAAAAACTGTTTTTT CASSAYFATNEKLFF
NA TRBJ2-7 TRBV6-1 TRBD2 TGTGCCAGCAGTGAAGTGCCGGGGGGGCCCCCGTACGAGCAGTACTTC CASSEVPGGPPYEQYF
NA TRBJ2-1 TRBV30 NA TGTGCCCTCTTACGAGATTCCTACAATGAGCAGTTCTTC CALLRDSYNEQFF
NA TRBJ1-2 TRBV6-6 TRBD1 TGTGCCAGCAGTTACGGACAGGGGAGTCATTCGGATGGCTACACCTTC CASSYGQGSHSDGYTF
NA TRBJ1-1 TRBV14 TRBD1 TGTGCCAGCAGCCGTAGTTTTGACAGGGGATCTGAAGCTTTCTTT CASSRSFDRGSEAFF
NA TRBJ1-2 TRBV14 NA TGTGCCAGCAGCCCGTACCAAAGGATGAAGATGGGGGCTTCGGGCTACACCTTC CASSPYQRMKMGASGYTF
NA TRBJ1-3 TRBV6-5 NA TGTGCCAGCAGTTACTCTCGAACGGCTGGAAACACCATATATTTT CASSYSRTAGNTIYF
NA TRBJ1-4 TRBV30 NA TGTGCCTGGCTTCAGGCCGAAAAACTGTTTTTT CAWLQAEKLFF
NA TRBJ2-2 TRBV7-3 TRBD1 TGTGCCAGCAGCTTATCGGGGACAGTGAACACCGGGGAGCTGTTTTTT CASSLSGTVNTGELFF
NA TRBJ1-4 TRBV4-1 NA TGCGCCAGCAGCCATGACCAGGGTACCGATGAAAAACTGTTTTTT CASSHDQGTDEKLFF
NA TRBJ1-1 TRBV19 NA TGTGCCAGTAGTATCCAAGGGGCAGGGACTAACACTGAAGCTTTCTTT CASSIQGAGTNTEAFF
NA TRBJ1-4 TRBV4-1 TRBD1 TGCGCCAGCAGCCATCCGGGACAGGGGAATGAAAAACTGTTTTTT CASSHPGQGNEKLFF
NA TRBJ1-6 TRBV30 TRBD1 TGTGCCTGGAGCATCCGACAGGGGGCCGTGGGTCGGTCACCCCTCCACTTT CAWSIRQGAVGRSPLHF
few TRBJ1-2 TRBV11-2 NA TGTGCCAGCAGCCCCTCCGGGCTAGGGGACTATGGCTACACCTTC CASSPSGLGDYGYTF
NA TRBJ2-1 TRBV7-9 TRBD2 TGTGCCAGCAGCCAACGCTTGACTAGCTCCGACAATGAGCAGTTCTTC CASSQRLTSSDNEQFF
NA TRBJ1-1 TRBV7-3 NA TGTGCCAGCAGCTTAGACAGAGACACTGAAGCTTTCTTT CASSLDRDTEAFF
NA TRBJ2-3 TRBV5-1 TRBD2 TGCGCCAGCCGGCGGGGGGAGACAGACACAGATACGCAGTATTTT CASRRGETDTDTQYF